This TCR beta chain was profiled in a study of CD8 T cells in ankylosing spondylitis. The table lists this clonotype with many counts. The CDR3 is 14 residues long. The germline V gene encodes CDR1 MGHDK and CDR2 SYGVNS. Losses at the gene ends were 3 bases for V and 8 bases for J; bases not matched to a gene: 6. TCRdb used MiXCR to reprocess the 5' RACE reads, holding one entry per CDR3 protein. Of roughly 200,000 distinct CDR3 sequences in the sample, roughly 13% were seen once. The specimen was blood, either unsorted or a sorted T cell fraction (not recorded which). The clonotype was recovered from a male donor with ankylosing spondylitis or in good health (not recorded which). The chain joins TRBV25-1 to TRBJ2-4; 8 nucleotides line up with TRBD1. The CDR3 DNA sequence: TGTGCCAGCAGTGACGGACAGGGAGTGGACATTCAGTACTTC. Translated, it gives CASSDGQGVDIQYF.